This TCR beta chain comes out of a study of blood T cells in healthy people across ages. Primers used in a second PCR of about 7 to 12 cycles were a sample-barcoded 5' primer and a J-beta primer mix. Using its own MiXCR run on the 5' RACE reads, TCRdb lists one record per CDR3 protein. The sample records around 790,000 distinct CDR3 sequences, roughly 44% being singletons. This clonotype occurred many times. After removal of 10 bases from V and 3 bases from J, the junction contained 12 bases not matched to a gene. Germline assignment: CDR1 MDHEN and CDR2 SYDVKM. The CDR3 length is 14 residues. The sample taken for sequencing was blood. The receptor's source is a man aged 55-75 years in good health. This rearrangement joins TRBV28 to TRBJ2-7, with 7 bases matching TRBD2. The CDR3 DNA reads TGTGCCACCAACCGGGGGGTTACGGGCTACGAGCAGTACTTC. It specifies CATNRGVTGYEQYF.